The TCR beta chain described here comes from a study of T cell responses to AZD1222 COVID-19 vaccine. The V end was cut by 4 bases, the J end by 15 bases, with 27 bases between. CDR1 and CDR2 (germline): MDHEN, SYDVKM. The length of the CDR3 is 16 residues. General study results and limits: Donor demographics were predominantly white British with a female majority; clonal diversity may be underestimated. Unmutated variant regions are reportedly targeted by nearly half of spike-specific TCRs. Along spike, vaccine-associated CD4 TCRs were found throughout, with dominance at 160-218 and 743-854.

TCRdb's copy holds only in-frame clones and misses some; the assay was immunoSEQ multiplex PCR. The sample consists of around 150,000 clones, roughly nine tenths of them appearing once. In the case of this clone: Its antigen is still unknown.

The gene calls are TRBV28 and TRBJ1-4; TRBD1 might be the D (5 bases). Sequenced material: peripheral blood, taken on day 0 of MenACWY control vaccination. The receptor was derived from an adult in good health. In nucleotides, the CDR3 is TGTGCCAGCAGTTCATCCGGGGCGGATGGCCTTCCGGGGTTGTTTTTT. Translating gives CASSSSGADGLPGLFF.